This T cell receptor beta chain was recorded in a study of cytomegalovirus exposure and HLA in healthy donors. Background on the study: The approximately 110 validation repertoires used a platform that matched the one used for the 666 first-cohort repertoires, as a later analysis reported. Whole-study findings and limits: Most TCR sequences proved rare, with some public TCRs found in many donors.

CDR3 length equals 16 residues. V was cut by 8 bases and J by 0 bases, with 14 bases left in between. Germline lookup yields CDR1 SGHAT and CDR2 FQNNGV. The study drew the donors from its 120-subject validation cohort, separate from the approximately 690-subject first cohort. Method: immunoSEQ multiplex PCR; TCRdb's copy keeps in-frame clones and lacks some. The sample lists 180,000 or so clones, approximately 86% occurring once. This clone was counted a single time. Its specificity is unknown. The gene calls are TRBV11-2 and TRBJ1-6; D is possibly TRBD1 (5 bases). Material for sequencing was PBMCs. The TCR originated in a man aged 18 to 29 in good health and CMV-seropositive. Written as DNA, the CDR3 is TGTGCCAGCTCCGGGGGGGTTAGCTCCTATAATTCACCCCTCCACTTT. Its protein product is CASSGGVSSYNSPLHF. Combining the CDR3 with reference TRBV11-2 and TRBJ1-6 gives the whole variable domain EAGVAQSPRYKIIEKRQSVAFWCNPISGHATLYWYQQILGQGPKLLIQFQNNGVVDDSQLPKDRFSAERLKGVDSTLKIQPAKLEDSAVYLCASSGGVSSYNSPLHFGNGTRLTVT.